This passage covers 24 T cell receptor beta chains from one sample sequenced in a study of PD-1 blockade in mismatch repair-deficient tumors. TCRdb keeps only in-frame clones here, not all; method: immunoSEQ multiplex PCR. This repertoire shows roughly 70,000 clones, 70% to 85% found once; its top ten account for roughly 5.1%. The sample in question was peripheral blood, obtained 2 weeks after starting pembrolizumab. Every receptor here comes from an adult with mismatch repair-deficient cancer.

This clone occurred once. The chain joins TRBV4-1 to TRBJ2-1, with no clear D. The V gene's germline CDR1 is MGHRA and CDR2 YSYEKL. Between the trimmed V and J ends, which lost 7 bases and 10 bases, there was a span of 17 bases. This CDR3 has 13 amino acids. The CDR3 reads CASTGEWPIEQFF. For the CDR3, the DNA is TGCGCCAGCACGGGTGAGTGGCCGATAGAGCAGTTCTTC.

This rearrangement joins TRBV11-1 to TRBJ2-1, with 11 nucleotides matching TRBD2. The CDR3 is 17 residues long. CDR1 is SGHAT, CDR2 FQDESV, per germline (reference sequence). J lost 0 bases, V lost 5 bases, and 6 bases had no gene match. CDR3 residues: CASSAQGTSGSYNEQFF. In DNA, the CDR3 is TGTGCCAGCAGCGCTCAAGGGACTAGCGGCTCCTACAATGAGCAGTTCTTC.

The rearrangement uses TRBV27 and TRBJ2-5, with 10 bases lining up with TRBD2. Germline V gene data show CDR1 as MNHEY and CDR2 as SMNVEV (reference sequence). V was clipped by 6 bases and J by 11 bases; unmatched bases: 18. This CDR3 contains 16 residues. The CDR3 reads CASSRAGAGGPGEQYF. CDR3 bases: TGTGCCAGCAGCCGCGCGGGAGCGGGAGGGCCAGGGGAGCAGTACTTC.

The chain has TRBV9 and TRBJ1-3; no reliable D call. With 4 bases removed from V and 0 bases from J, the gap between germline ends came to 11 bases. Per the germline V gene, CDR1 is SGDLS and CDR2 is YYNGEE. CDR3 length: 15 residues. The CDR3 is CASSSQPFSGNTIYF. In DNA form, the CDR3 reads TGTGCCAGCAGCTCCCAACCGTTCTCTGGAAACACCATATATTTT.

The chain joins TRBV11-2 to TRBJ1-5; D ambiguous. Germline values: CDR1 SGHAT, CDR2 FQNNGV. Between the trimmed V and J ends, which lost 1 base and 5 bases, there was a span of 12 bases. The CDR3 has 15 amino acids. In nucleotides, the CDR3 is TGTGCCAGCAGCTTAGGCGGTCTAGGGTATCAGCCCCAGCATTTT. It yields the protein CASSLGGLGYQPQHF.

The genes are TRBV11-3 and TRBJ2-3; no clear D gene. Germline values: CDR1 SGHNT, CDR2 YENEEA. The CDR3 is 14 amino acids. V was trimmed by 1 base and J by 2 bases, leaving 7 bases between them. The chain's CDR3 is CASSLARFTDTQYF. CDR3 coding DNA: TGTGCCAGCAGCTTAGCACGGTTCACAGATACGCAGTATTTT.

CDR3 sequence (DNA): TGTGCCAGCAGCCCTGACGATACGCAGTATTTT. Encoded protein: CASSPDDTQYF. V and J are TRBV9 and TRBJ2-3; D remains unclear. The CDR3 runs to 11 residues. CDR1 is SGDLS, CDR2 YYNGEE, per germline. Between the trimmed V and J ends, which lost 4 bases and 6 bases, there was a span of 6 bases. The full variable domain, rest sourced from reference TRBV9 and TRBJ2-3, is DSGVTQTPKHLITATGQRVTLRCSPRSGDLSVYWYQQSLDQGLQFLIQYYNGEERAKGNILERFSAQQFPDLHSELNLSSLELGDSALYFCASSPDDTQYFGPGTRLTVL.

The rearrangement uses TRBV6-5 and TRBJ1-4, with D possibly TRBD1 on 6 matching bases. The germline V gene has CDR1 MNHEY and CDR2 SVGAGI. Deletions cut 5 bases from V and 8 bases from J, with 18 bases between. The CDR3 consists of 15 residues. CDR3 nucleotides: TGTGCCAGCAGTCCCCCGGGACAACCGGGGGAAAAACTGTTTTTT. This translates into CASSPPGQPGEKLFF.

The V and J genes are TRBV28 and TRBJ1-1; 8 nucleotides agree with TRBD1. The CDR3 length is 14 residues. The ends lost 4 bases at V and 4 bases at J; junction bases unmatched: 5. Germline V gives CDR1 MDHEN, CDR2 SYDVKM. The CDR3 nucleotides are TGTGCCAGCAGTTCCGGACAGGGCTCCACTGAAGCTTTCTTT. Encoded protein: CASSSGQGSTEAFF.

The genes are TRBV19 and TRBJ1-4; the match to TRBD1 covers 9 bases. J lost 7 bases, V lost 7 bases, and 16 bases had no gene match. This CDR3 comprises 17 residues. CDR1 is LNHDA, CDR2 SQIVND, per germline (reference sequence). CDR3 nucleotides: TGTGCCAGTACCCCCGCGTTGGGGGGACAGGGAGGTGAAAAACTGTTTTTT. It translates to CASTPALGGQGGEKLFF.

The rearrangement joins TRBV2 to TRBJ2-1; possibly TRBD2 for D (6 bases). CDR3 length: 14 residues. The germline V and J ends were trimmed by 8 bases and 4 bases, with 15 bases remaining between them. The germline gives CDR1 SNHLY, CDR2 FYNNEI. The CDR3 sequence: CASGTPLLYNEQFF. As DNA, the CDR3 is TGTGCCAGCGGGACTCCTCTTCTTTACAATGAGCAGTTCTTC.

The chain is built from TRBV14 and TRBJ2-7; D is uncertain. The CDR3 consists of 11 residues. The V gene lost 3 bases and the J gene lost 6 bases, with 6 bases spanning the gap. CDR1 is SGHDN and CDR2 is FVKESK in the germline V gene. The CDR3 loop reads CASSQAAEQYF. The CDR3 DNA sequence: TGTGCCAGCAGCCAGGCCGCCGAGCAGTACTTC. Based on the CDR3 plus reference TRBV14 and TRBJ2-7, the full variable domain is EAGVTQFPSHSVIEKGQTVTLRCDPISGHDNLYWYRRVMGKEIKFLLHFVKESKQDESGMPNNRFLAERTGGTYSTLKVQPAELEDSGVYFCASSQAAEQYFGPGTRLTVT.

V gene TRBV6-6 combines with J gene TRBJ2-3, with TRBD2 matching 7 bases. J gave up 3 bases and V 7 bases, and 13 bases lay outside the gene matches. This CDR3 region has 16 residues. Per germline, CDR1 MNHNY and CDR2 SVGAGI (reference sequence). CDR3 residues: CASTQPGLGGTDTQYF. The DNA of the CDR3 is TGTGCCAGCACCCAACCCGGACTAGGCGGGACAGATACGCAGTATTTT.

The rearrangement joins TRBV6-1 to TRBJ2-7; 11 nucleotides line up with TRBD2. CDR1 is MNHNS and CDR2 is SASEGT in the germline V gene. This CDR3 contains 16 residues. The V segment lost 4 bases and the J segment 1 base; nucleotides outside the gene matches: 6. DNA of the CDR3: TGTGCCAGCAGTGCTACACTAGCGGGAGTGTCCTACGAGCAGTACTTC. Its protein is CASSATLAGVSYEQYF.

The chain has TRBV12-5 and TRBJ1-1; D ambiguous. The ends were cut back, 3 bases at V and 0 bases at J, with 8 bases in the middle. The V gene's germline CDR1 is LGHNT and CDR2 FRNRAP. The CDR3 has 14 amino acids. CDR3 sequence: CASGFLGVNTEAFF. The CDR3 DNA reads TGTGCTAGTGGTTTTCTGGGTGTGAACACTGAAGCTTTCTTT.

This clone was detected only once. This chain uses TRBV11-3 with TRBJ2-1; 8 bases line up with TRBD1. CDR1 is SGHNT, CDR2 YENEEA, per germline. With 5 bases clipped from V and 2 bases from J, the junction kept 8 bases outside the gene matches. The CDR3 is 16 residues long. The CDR3 is CASSPQGVGAYNEQFF. CDR3 nucleotides: TGTGCCAGCAGCCCACAGGGGGTTGGCGCCTACAATGAGCAGTTCTTC.

The chain couples TRBV7-2 to TRBJ2-7; 7 positions agree with TRBD1. V dropped 1 base and J dropped 3; count of bases not matched to a gene: 6. The CDR3 sequence is 15 residues long. Germline V gene sequence: CDR1 SGHTA, CDR2 FQGNSA. CDR3 amino acids: CASSLVNRGIYEQYF. For the CDR3, the DNA is TGTGCCAGCAGCTTAGTGAACAGGGGCATCTACGAGCAGTACTTC.

V is TRBV2 and J is TRBJ2-3, with 11 bases aligning to TRBD1. The CDR3 spans 13 residues. With V trimmed by 9 bases and J by 3 bases, 2 bases remained unmatched. The germline CDR1 and CDR2 sequences are SNHLY and FYNNEI. DNA for the CDR3: TGTGCCAGGGGGACAGGGGGGACAGATACGCAGTATTTT. It is translated as CARGTGGTDTQYF.

This chain links TRBV2 with TRBJ2-3, with 7 nucleotides matching TRBD2. The CDR3 is made up of 14 amino acids. V lost 8 bases to trimming and J lost 0 bases; unmatched junction nucleotides: 5. Germline values: CDR1 SNHLY, CDR2 FYNNEI. The CDR3 nucleotides are TGTGCCAGCGAAACTAGCGTCAGCACAGATACGCAGTATTTT. Protein product: CASETSVSTDTQYF.

The V and J genes are TRBV5-4 and TRBJ2-5, with a tentative D call TRBD2 (6 bases). The germline V gene has CDR1 SGHNT and CDR2 YYREEE (reference sequence). The length of the CDR3 is 13 residues. With 3 bases removed from V and 5 bases from J, the gap between germline ends came to 11 bases. The CDR3 region has the DNA TGTGCCAGCAGCTCACCGGGAGAGGAGACCCAGTACTTC. Its protein product is CASSSPGEETQYF.

V gene TRBV7-9 combines with J gene TRBJ1-5, with 7 bases that match TRBD1. CDR3 length equals 15 residues. Unmatched junction bases numbered 6, after V lost 1 base and J lost 6 bases. Germline V CDR1 and CDR2: SEHNR, FQNEAQ (reference sequence). CDR3 protein: CASSLEAAGGQPQHF. The CDR3 DNA follows: TGTGCCAGCAGCTTAGAGGCGGCAGGGGGTCAGCCCCAGCATTTT.

This clone turned up a few times. In nucleotides, the CDR3 is TGTGCCAGCAGGCGGACGTTTACATCTGAGCAGTTCTTC. Encoded protein: CASRRTFTSEQFF. V usage is TRBV6-6 and J usage is TRBJ2-1; D not resolved. Looked up from germline, CDR1 is MNHNY and CDR2 is SVGAGI (reference sequence). Trimming pared 6 bases from V and 9 bases from J, leaving 15 bases between. The CDR3 length is 13 residues.

V is TRBV30 and J is TRBJ2-7; D is unclear. CDR1 and CDR2 (germline): GTSNPN, SVGIG (reference sequence). Trimming removed 2 bases at V and 1 base at J, with 12 bases between. The CDR3 covers 14 residues. The CDR3 DNA reads TGTGCCTGGAGTCAAGGTGGTACTTCCTACGAGCAGTACTTC. It codes for CAWSQGGTSYEQYF.

The genes are TRBV7-6 and TRBJ2-2, with no clear D. Trimming stripped 5 bases from V and 7 bases from J, with 14 bases between. Germline CDR1 SGHVS, CDR2 FNYEAQ. The CDR3 has 14 amino acids. The CDR3 spells CASSHKGRGGELFF. The CDR3 DNA reads TGTGCCAGCAGCCACAAAGGGCGAGGCGGGGAGCTGTTTTTT. The entire variable domain, with the rest obtained from reference TRBV7-6 and TRBJ2-2, is as follows: GAGVSQSPRYKVTKRGQDVALRCDPISGHVSLYWYRQALGQGPEFLTYFNYEAQQDKSGLPNDRFSAERPEGSISTLTIQRTEQRDSAMYRCASSHKGRGGELFFGEGSRLTVL.